Listed below are T cell receptor beta chains from one sample, sequenced in a study of T cells in localized non-small cell lung cancer. Libraries were prepared by immunoSEQ multiplex PCR; TCRdb keeps only in-frame clonotypes and omits some of them. Counted here are roughly 64,000 clones, about four fifths occurring once; the ten biggest clones make up 4.7%. Sequenced here: PBMCs, sampled before any cancer treatment. The receptors here all came from a man aged 40 to 70 with stage II lung adenocarcinoma. CDR3s include the opening cysteine and the closing phenylalanine or tryptophan. The D gene is left open where the match is weak. The size field is filled for only some rows; it gives once, few, many or a size class.

v_call	d_call	clone_size	j_call	cdr3_aa	cdr3_nt
TRBV19	TRBD1	.	TRBJ2-7	CASSTSGTGNYEQYF	TGTGCCAGTAGTACCTCCGGGACAGGGAACTACGAGCAGTACTTC
TRBV19	.	few	TRBJ1-2	CASSMGGPTGPYGYTF	TGTGCCAGTAGTATGGGGGGACCTACGGGACCATATGGCTACACCTTC
TRBV7-3	.	.	TRBJ2-1	CASSSQGAFYNEQFF	TGTGCCAGCAGCTCCCAGGGTGCGTTCTACAATGAGCAGTTCTTC
TRBV5-1	.	.	TRBJ1-2	CASSSDGINYGYTF	TGCGCCAGCAGCTCGGACGGTATTAACTATGGCTACACCTTC
TRBV6-6	.	once	TRBJ2-5	CASPSRVQETQYF	TGTGCCAGCCCAAGCAGAGTTCAAGAGACCCAGTACTTC
TRBV19	.	.	TRBJ1-1	CASSNDREAFF	TGTGCCAGTAGTAACGACAGGGAAGCTTTCTTT
TRBV9	.	.	TRBJ2-1	CASSVEGSRRGNAYNEQFF	TGTGCCAGCAGCGTAGAAGGGTCTAGGAGGGGGAACGCTTACAATGAGCAGTTCTTC
TRBV5-4	TRBD1	.	TRBJ2-7	CASSFGDRGHLEQYF	TGTGCCAGCAGCTTTGGGGACAGGGGGCATCTGGAGCAGTACTTC
TRBV4-3	.	.	TRBJ1-2	CASSQDMGAEYGYTF	TGCGCCAGCAGCCAAGATATGGGGGCTGAGTATGGCTACACCTTC
TRBV19	.	.	TRBJ1-1	CASSLDGRKAFF	TGTGCCAGTAGTCTTGATGGGAGGAAAGCTTTCTTT
TRBV5-1	TRBD2	.	TRBJ2-2	CASGGLGNTGELFF	TGCGCCAGCGGGGGACTAGGCAACACCGGGGAGCTGTTTTTT
TRBV9	.	.	TRBJ2-2	CASATGVHTGELFF	TGTGCCAGCGCTACGGGAGTTCACACCGGGGAGCTGTTTTTT
TRBV10-3	.	.	TRBJ1-5	CAIQQENQPQHF	TGTGCCATCCAGCAGGAGAATCAGCCCCAGCATTTT
TRBV11-2	.	.	TRBJ2-7	CASSLSSGSYEQYF	TGTGCCAGCAGCTTATCCTCTGGCTCCTACGAGCAGTACTTC
TRBV7-9	.	.	TRBJ2-2	CASSSTGDTGELFF	TGTGCCAGCAGCTCGACAGGAGACACCGGGGAGCTGTTTTTT
TRBV10-3	.	.	TRBJ1-1	CAISRGENTEAFF	TGTGCCATTTCCAGGGGCGAGAACACTGAAGCTTTCTTT
TRBV5-1	TRBD1	.	TRBJ1-2	CASSLGLTGGDGYTF	TGCGCCAGCAGCTTGGGGTTAACAGGGGGCGATGGCTACACCTTC
TRBV30	.	.	TRBJ1-6	CAWSVVGSKNSPLHF	TGTGCCTGGAGTGTAGTAGGGAGTAAAAATTCACCCCTCCACTTT
TRBV4-1	TRBD2	.	TRBJ2-1	CASSQDGLGASGGLNEQFF	TGCGCCAGCAGCCAAGATGGGCTAGGGGCTAGCGGGGGGCTTAATGAGCAGTTCTTC
TRBV19	.	.	TRBJ1-2	CASNPAGHYGYTF	TGTGCCAGTAACCCCGCAGGTCACTATGGCTACACCTTC
TRBV19	TRBD1	.	TRBJ1-2	CASSILGQGTYSYGYTF	TGTGCCAGTAGTATCCTCGGACAGGGAACTTATTCCTATGGCTACACCTTC
TRBV11-2	.	once	TRBJ1-1	CASRDTLNTEAFF	TGTGCCAGCAGGGACACACTGAACACTGAAGCTTTCTTT
TRBV7-6	.	few	TRBJ2-7	CASSSTGRGTYEQYF	TGTGCCAGCAGCTCCACTGGGAGGGGGACCTACGAGCAGTACTTC
TRBV5-1	.	.	TRBJ1-1	CASSFGNPRTSEAFF	TGCGCCAGCAGCTTCGGGAACCCGCGAACGTCTGAAGCTTTCTTT
TRBV4-1	TRBD1	few	TRBJ1-1	CASSQDGGGLDTEAFF	TGCGCCAGCAGCCAAGATGGAGGGGGCTTGGACACTGAAGCTTTCTTT
TRBV4-3	TRBD2	.	TRBJ2-1	CASSQDGSGRRNEQFF	TGCGCCAGCAGCCAAGATGGTAGCGGGAGGAGGAATGAGCAGTTCTTC
TRBV5-8	.	.	TRBJ1-4	CASSLSAGGRANEKLFF	TGTGCCAGCAGCTTGTCGGCCGGGGGGAGGGCGAATGAAAAACTGTTTTTT
TRBV5-1	TRBD2	.	TRBJ2-1	CASSYRLADSYNEQFF	TGCGCCAGCAGCTACCGACTAGCGGATTCCTACAATGAGCAGTTCTTC
TRBV11-2	TRBD1	.	TRBJ2-5	CASSVPGTVQETQYF	TGTGCCAGCAGCGTGCCCGGGACAGTACAAGAGACCCAGTACTTC
TRBV19	.	few	TRBJ1-5	CASSTNDRYSNQPQHF	TGTGCCAGTAGTACCAACGACAGGTATAGCAATCAGCCCCAGCATTTT
TRBV11-2	TRBD1	once	TRBJ2-7	CASSLEGGRSEQYF	TGTGCCAGCAGCTTAGAAGGGGGCAGATCCGAGCAGTACTTC
TRBV2	TRBD2	.	TRBJ2-7	CASKRAGGRGEQYF	TGTGCCAGCAAGAGGGCGGGAGGGCGTGGGGAGCAGTACTTC
TRBV7-8	.	.	TRBJ2-1	CASSLEESTYNEQFF	TGTGCCAGCAGCTTAGAGGAGTCCACCTACAATGAGCAGTTCTTC
TRBV27	.	once	TRBJ1-2	CASSPRPNLYGYTF	TGTGCCAGCAGTCCACGCCCCAACCTCTATGGCTACACCTTC
TRBV7-9	TRBD1	.	TRBJ2-2	CASSSTDRGKSAGELFF	TGTGCCAGCAGCTCCACGGACAGGGGGAAATCGGCCGGGGAGCTGTTTTTT
TRBV2	.	.	TRBJ2-1	CASSEPGSSYNEQFF	TGTGCCAGCAGTGAACCGGGGAGCTCCTACAATGAGCAGTTCTTC
TRBV7-8	.	.	TRBJ1-2	CASSQTGDGYTF	TGTGCCAGCAGCCAGACGGGGGATGGCTACACCTTC
TRBV19	TRBD2	.	TRBJ2-3	CASSGRLAGSTDTQYF	TGTGCCAGTAGTGGCCGGCTAGCGGGCTCCACAGATACGCAGTATTTT
TRBV7-9	TRBD2	.	TRBJ2-1	CASSFQAGVSYNEQFF	TGTGCCAGCAGCTTTCAAGCGGGAGTCAGTTACAATGAGCAGTTCTTC
TRBV20-1	.	.	TRBJ2-1	CSQAAPNEQFF	TGCAGTCAAGCGGCCCCCAATGAGCAGTTCTTC
TRBV5-1	TRBD1	few	TRBJ1-1	CASSLQGAGTEAFF	TGCGCCAGCAGCCTACAGGGGGCAGGTACTGAAGCTTTCTTT
TRBV12-5	TRBD1	.	TRBJ2-7	CASGRQGAYEQYF	TGTGCTAGTGGTCGACAGGGGGCTTACGAGCAGTACTTC
TRBV6-4	TRBD2	.	TRBJ2-1	CASSEASGSWHEQFF	TGTGCCAGCAGTGAGGCTAGCGGCTCCTGGCATGAGCAGTTCTTC
TRBV9	TRBD1	.	TRBJ1-3	CASSVSPDRVGGNTIYF	TGTGCCAGCAGCGTATCCCCCGACAGGGTAGGGGGAAACACCATATATTTT
TRBV5-3	.	.	TRBJ1-2	CARSSPGEYGYTF	TGTGCCAGAAGCTCGCCGGGCGAATATGGCTACACCTTC
TRBV5-5	TRBD2	.	TRBJ2-1	CASSWRTSGYNEQFF	TGTGCCAGCAGCTGGAGGACTAGCGGTTACAATGAGCAGTTCTTC
TRBV6-5	TRBD1	few	TRBJ1-1	CASSPTGGDRTEAFF	TGTGCCAGCAGTCCGACAGGGGGAGATCGCACTGAAGCTTTCTTT
TRBV7-2	TRBD2	.	TRBJ2-1	CASSFSLAGHNEQFF	TGTGCCAGCAGCTTCAGCCTAGCGGGACACAATGAGCAGTTCTTC
TRBV9	TRBD1	.	TRBJ1-2	CASSARPGQVSQPYGYTF	TGTGCCAGCAGCGCCAGACCGGGACAGGTTTCTCAGCCCTATGGCTACACCTTC
TRBV6-5	.	.	TRBJ2-3	CASWGPGGTDTQYF	TGTGCCAGCTGGGGGCCCGGCGGCACAGATACGCAGTATTTT
TRBV9	TRBD1	.	TRBJ1-2	CASSVGTGGGYGYTF	TGTGCCAGCAGCGTAGGGACAGGGGGCGGCTATGGCTACACCTTC
TRBV15	TRBD2	.	TRBJ2-1	CATSREAGGYNEQFF	TGTGCCACCAGCAGAGAAGCGGGAGGGTACAATGAGCAGTTCTTC
TRBV11-2	TRBD2	.	TRBJ2-1	CASSSSSGDRYNEQFF	TGTGCCAGCAGCTCCTCTAGCGGGGATAGATACAATGAGCAGTTCTTC
TRBV20-1	.	.	TRBJ1-3	CSARAGNTIYF	TGCAGTGCTAGGGCTGGAAACACCATATATTTT
TRBV5-4	TRBD2	.	TRBJ2-1	CASSLEAGDNEQFF	TGTGCCAGCAGCTTGGAAGCGGGAGACAATGAGCAGTTCTTC